This passage covers 24 T cell receptor beta chains from one sample sequenced in a study of T cell responses to AZD1222 COVID-19 vaccine (dated by TCRdb to about 2021). This specimen's time point label, interpreted: baseline before first vaccination. Reading the label with the study, this specimen's treatment or condition is: meningococcal conjugate vaccine given as trial control. The library was generated by the immunoSEQ multiplex PCR assay. Held by TCRdb, this immuneACCESS table contains in-frame sequences only and omits some clones. Under half of the omission traces to an unresolved V gene where checked; the cause of the rest is unknown. The sample table lists around 74,000 clones, about 90% of them with a count of one. The ten largest account for approximately 6.6% of the sample. The sample in question was peripheral blood, obtained on day 0 of MenACWY control vaccination. Receptors were obtained from an adult in good health.

CDR3 sequence reads: CASSLAGQFYGYTF. The CDR3 DNA reads as TGTGCCAGCAGTTTAGCCGGACAGTTCTATGGCTACACCTTC. The gene calls are TRBV28 and TRBJ1-2; D possibly corresponds to TRBD1 (6 bases). The germline V gene encodes CDR1 MDHEN and CDR2 SYDVKM. The CDR3 sequence is 14 residues long. With 2 bases removed from V and 4 bases from J, the gap between germline ends came to 11 bases.

This clone was observed a single time. Here the CDR3 reads CASSYSGQGTNEQFF. CDR3 DNA: TGTGCCAGCAGTTATTCGGGACAGGGAACGAATGAGCAGTTCTTC. The J gene is TRBJ2-1, the V gene TRBV6-5; 9 bases agree with TRBD1. Per germline, CDR1 MNHEY and CDR2 SVGAGI. V shed 3 bases and J 7 bases; nucleotides not matched to a gene: 7. The length of the CDR3 is 15 residues.

This rearrangement joins TRBV24-1 to TRBJ2-2, with TRBD1 identical over 9 bases. The CDR3 is 14 residues long. J lost 3 bases, V lost 9 bases, and 4 bases had no gene match. In germline, CDR1 is KGHDR, CDR2 SFDVKD. DNA of the CDR3: TGTGCCACCCGGACAGGGGACGACACCGGGGAGCTGTTTTTT. Amino acid sequence: CATRTGDDTGELFF.

V gene TRBV7-9 combines with J gene TRBJ2-5; weak D call: TRBD1 (5 bases). Germline CDR1 SEHNR, CDR2 FQNEAQ (reference sequence). The V end was cut by 2 bases, the J end by 4 bases, with 14 bases between. There are 15 residues in the CDR3. CDR3 nucleotides: TGTGCCAGCAGCTTAAATGTGAGCAGGGTAGAGACCCAGTACTTC. This codes for CASSLNVSRVETQYF.

This clone was counted once. The chain combines TRBV28 with TRBJ2-2; D is tentatively TRBD1 or TRBD2 (5 bases each). The CDR3 is 15 residues long. Germline values: CDR1 MDHEN, CDR2 SYDVKM. V was shortened by 0 bases and J by 6 bases, with 11 bases between the two germline ends. CDR3 region: CASSLWTGTAGELFF. DNA for the CDR3: TGTGCCAGCAGTTTATGGACCGGGACGGCCGGGGAGCTGTTTTTT.

The chain combines TRBV18 with TRBJ1-1; TRBD1 matches 12 bases. This CDR3 is built from 17 residues. Unmatched junction bases numbered 6, after V lost 0 bases and J lost 4 bases. Germline CDR1 reads KGHSH; CDR2 reads LQKENI. This CDR3 reads CASSPPGQGARSTEAFF. The CDR3 DNA sequence: TGTGCCAGCTCACCACCGGGACAGGGGGCGAGGAGCACTGAAGCTTTCTTT.

This clone was recorded only once. The chain employs TRBV6-2 or TRBV6-3 and TRBJ2-7, with unresolved D. The V end lost 0 bases, the J end lost 1 base, and 7 bases lay between the germline ends. Germline V lookup: CDR1 MNHEY, CDR2 SVGEGT. The CDR3 has 14 amino acids. CDR3 DNA sequence: TGTGCCAGCAGTTACTCGTCGGTATCCTACGAGCAGTACTTC. Its translation: CASSYSSVSYEQYF.

The CDR3, as DNA: TGTGCCAGTACCAATCCTCAGATGACAGGGAGTGTGTATCAGCCCCAGCATTTT. This sequence encodes CASTNPQMTGSVYQPQHF. The gene calls are TRBV19 and TRBJ1-5, with 7 bases matching TRBD1. The CDR3 runs 18 residues. The ends lost 7 bases at V and 5 bases at J; junction bases unmatched: 20. CDR1 is LNHDA, CDR2 SQIVND, per germline (reference sequence).

The CDR3 DNA reads TGTGCCAGCAGCTCGGCCGGGACAGTCGTGTACAATGAGCAGTTCTTC. It encodes CASSSAGTVVYNEQFF. The chain carries TRBV9 and TRBJ2-1; 7 nucleotides agree with TRBD1. The CDR3 is 16 residues long. V gave up 4 bases and J gave up 4 bases; unmatched junction bases: 11. Germline V gene data show CDR1 as SGDLS and CDR2 as YYNGEE.

The chain combines TRBV28 with TRBJ2-7, with D possibly being TRBD1 or TRBD2 (6 bases each). Germline V gives CDR1 MDHEN, CDR2 SYDVKM. With 6 bases removed from V and 3 bases from J, the gap between germline ends came to 21 bases. The CDR3 loop spans 16 amino acids. CDR3 region: CASSRVGGHPNYEQYF. The CDR3 region has the DNA TGTGCCAGCAGCCGAGTGGGGGGACACCCTAACTACGAGCAGTACTTC.

This clone was detected only once. V and J are TRBV5-1 and TRBJ2-7, with unresolved D. CDR1 SGHRS and CDR2 YFSETQ come from the germline V gene. This CDR3 comprises 14 residues. V was pared by 0 bases and J by 0 bases, with 7 bases between. CDR3 in DNA: TGCGCCAGCAGCTTGGAGCAGACCTCCTACGAGCAGTACTTC. Encoded protein: CASSLEQTSYEQYF. Together with reference TRBV5-1 and TRBJ2-7, the CDR3 gives the full variable domain: KAGVTQTPRYLIKTRGQQVTLSCSPISGHRSVSWYQQTPGQGLQFLFEYFSETQRNKGNFPGRFSGRQFSNSRSEMNVSTLELGDSALYLCASSLEQTSYEQYFGPGTRLTVT.

The rearrangement joins TRBV6-5 to TRBJ2-7; D remains ambiguous. Trimming pared 2 bases from V and 0 bases from J, leaving 11 bases between. Germline lookup yields CDR1 MNHEY and CDR2 SVGAGI. The CDR3 totals 15 residues. The CDR3 region is CASSYLPANSYEQYF. The DNA of the CDR3 is TGTGCCAGCAGTTACCTTCCCGCGAACTCCTACGAGCAGTACTTC.

V is TRBV7-8 and J is TRBJ2-7, with 12 bases identical to TRBD1. Per germline, CDR1 SGHVS and CDR2 FQNEAQ. The CDR3 runs 16 residues. V dropped 3 bases and J dropped 5; count of bases not matched to a gene: 8. For the CDR3, the DNA is TGTGCCAGCAGCTTGTTGAGGGGACAGGGGGCTCACGAGCAGTACTTC. Protein: CASSLLRGQGAHEQYF.

The CDR3 coding sequence is TGTGCCAGCAGAGGGGGAAGCACTGAAGCTTTCTTT. It translates to CASRGGSTEAFF. The chain couples TRBV2 to TRBJ1-1; possible D gene TRBD1, 6 bases. This CDR3 comprises 12 residues. The V gene lost 6 bases and the J gene lost 4 bases, with 9 bases spanning the gap. The germline V gene has CDR1 SNHLY and CDR2 FYNNEI.

The V and J genes are TRBV27 and TRBJ2-2; D perhaps matches TRBD2 (5 bases). V was trimmed by 7 bases and J by 3 bases, leaving 15 bases between them. Germline V gene data show CDR1 as MNHEY and CDR2 as SMNVEV (reference sequence). The CDR3 has 15 residues. The CDR3 loop reads CASIPESGYTGELFF. In DNA, the CDR3 is TGTGCCAGCATCCCCGAATCGGGATACACCGGGGAGCTGTTTTTT.

This sequence joins TRBV6-2 or TRBV6-3 and TRBJ1-2; D unclear. The CDR3 is 15 amino acids. V lost 4 bases, J lost 5 bases, and 17 bases lay in between. Germline values: CDR1 MNHEY, CDR2 SVGEGT. The CDR3 DNA sequence: TGTGCCAGCAGTTCCCCCATCTCGGCGGAATATGGCTACACCTTC. The encoded protein is CASSSPISAEYGYTF.

The V and J genes are TRBV12-3 or TRBV12-4 and TRBJ2-5, with D perhaps assigned TRBD1 or TRBD2 (5 bases each). This CDR3 comprises 13 residues. V lost 6 bases, J lost 0 bases, and 8 bases lay in between. CDR3 nucleotide sequence: TGTGCCAGCAGATCGGGACACCAAGAGACCCAGTACTTC. Translation: CASRSGHQETQYF.

V is TRBV6-5 and J is TRBJ1-6, with D perhaps TRBD1 (5 bases). This CDR3 has 14 residues. Germline-derived CDR1 and CDR2 are MNHEY and SVGAGI. Trimming removed 4 bases at V and 7 bases at J, with 11 bases between. The CDR3: CASSSRDGNSPLHF. CDR3 coding DNA: TGTGCCAGCAGTTCGCGGGACGGGAATTCACCCCTCCACTTT.

V is TRBV18 and J is TRBJ2-3; D remains unclear. The CDR3 has 14 residues. CDR1 is KGHSH and CDR2 is LQKENI in the germline V gene. The ends were cut back, 3 bases at V and 7 bases at J, with 14 bases in the middle. The DNA of the CDR3 is TGTGCCAGCTCACCGGGCCAGGAAAGGAATACGCAGTATTTT. This translates into CASSPGQERNTQYF.

DNA for the CDR3: TGTGCCAGCAGTGAATATGTGGACAGGGGGGATCAGCCCCAGCATTTT. As protein: CASSEYVDRGDQPQHF. This chain links TRBV6-1 with TRBJ1-5; 10 bases are a match to TRBD1. The CDR3 runs 16 residues. CDR1 is MNHNS, CDR2 SASEGT, per germline. V trimming: 2 bases; J trimming: 5 bases; junction bases outside the gene matches: 6.

This rearrangement joins TRBV11-2 to TRBJ1-6; D is perhaps TRBD1 (5 bases). V shed 2 bases and J shed 10 bases, with 9 bases lying between them. This CDR3 spans 13 amino acids. Germline loops: CDR1 SGHAT, CDR2 FQNNGV. The CDR3 spells CASSLMGVSPLHF. As DNA, the CDR3 is TGTGCCAGCAGCTTAATGGGGGTCTCACCCCTCCACTTT. The complete variable domain, with remaining parts taken from reference TRBV11-2 and TRBJ1-6, reads EAGVAQSPRYKIIEKRQSVAFWCNPISGHATLYWYQQILGQGPKLLIQFQNNGVVDDSQLPKDRFSAERLKGVDSTLKIQPAKLEDSAVYLCASSLMGVSPLHFGNGTRLTVT.

J is TRBJ2-7 and V is TRBV10-3, with TRBD2 identical over 13 bases. Germline V gene sequence: CDR1 ENHRY, CDR2 SYGVKD. This CDR3 comprises 15 residues. Trimming removed 5 bases from V and 6 bases from J; junction bases left unmatched: 7. This CDR3 reads CAISLGLAGVGEQYF. CDR3 DNA: TGTGCCATCAGTCTAGGACTAGCGGGAGTGGGCGAGCAGTACTTC.

V usage is TRBV29-1 and J usage is TRBJ2-4; 7 bases agree with TRBD1. This CDR3 has 16 residues. The germline CDR1 and CDR2 sequences are SQVTM and ANQGSEA. V gave up 2 bases and J gave up 0 bases; unmatched junction bases: 7. The CDR3: CSVESDRVPAKNIQYF. CDR3 sequence (DNA): TGCAGCGTTGAAAGTGACAGGGTACCAGCCAAAAACATTCAGTACTTC.

The CDR3 loop reads CASSFNSQNYGYTF. The CDR3 DNA is TGTGCCAGCAGCTTTAACAGCCAGAACTATGGCTACACCTTC. The V and J genes are TRBV7-8 and TRBJ1-2; no definite D call. CDR1 and CDR2 from the germline V gene are SGHVS and FQNEAQ. This CDR3 is 14 amino acids long. With 3 bases removed from V and 2 bases from J, the gap between germline ends came to 10 bases.